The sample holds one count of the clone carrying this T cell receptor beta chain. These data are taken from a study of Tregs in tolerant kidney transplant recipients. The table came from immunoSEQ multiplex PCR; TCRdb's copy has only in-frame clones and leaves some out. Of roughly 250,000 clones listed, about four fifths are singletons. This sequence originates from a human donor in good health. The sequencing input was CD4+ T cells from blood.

The CDR3 protein is CASSESRRELFF. The DNA for the CDR3 is TGCGCCAGCAGTGAGTCCCGCCGGGAGCTGTTTTTT. The rearrangement uses TRBV10-2 and TRBJ2-2; D ambiguous. Germline assignment: CDR1 WSHSY and CDR2 SAAADI. The CDR3 is made up of 12 amino acids. The V end was cut by 0 bases, the J end by 9 bases, with 5 bases between.